Listed below are T cell receptor beta chains from one sample, sequenced in a study of molecular identifiers for immune sequencing clone quantification. MiXCR, run by TCRdb on the PCR reads, gives a single entry per CDR3 protein. The data contain roughly 100,000 distinct CDR3 sequences, about a third of them singletons. The sample was naive CD8+ T cells from blood, with Jurkat cell RNA spiked in. The receptors derive from a human donor in good health. Some libraries in this study had Jurkat cell RNA spiked in. The CDR3 runs from the conserved cysteine through the conserved F or W. Each record gives: V gene, clone size, J gene, D gene, CDR3 protein, CDR3 DNA. A D gene is named only where the DNA matches it firmly. Part of the rows lack a size; the others show once, few, many or a class for expanded clones.

TRBV7-2,few,TRBJ2-7,.,CASSLGRGFRYEQYF,TGTGCCAGCAGCTTAGGACGCGGGTTTCGGTACGAGCAGTACTTC
TRBV19,few,TRBJ2-5,.,CASSMGLETQYF,TGTGCCAGTAGTATGGGGTTGGAGACCCAGTACTTC
TRBV7-9,many,TRBJ2-7,.,CASSPYRLVPYEQYF,TGTGCCAGCAGCCCCTACCGACTAGTCCCCTACGAGCAGTACTTC
TRBV20-1,.,TRBJ2-3,.,CSANPGTLMTTDTQYF,TGCAGTGCGAACCCAGGGACTCTAATGACCACAGATACGCAGTATTTT
TRBV7-2,few,TRBJ2-3,TRBD2,CASSEGLARLDTQYF,TGTGCCAGCAGCGAAGGACTAGCGCGACTTGATACGCAGTATTTT
TRBV2,.,TRBJ2-2,.,CASSIPRGAGELFF,TGTGCCAGCAGTATACCACGGGGGGCTGGGGAGCTGTTTTTT
TRBV28,few,TRBJ2-7,.,CASSYRGSSYEQYF,TGTGCCAGCAGTTACCGGGGTAGCTCCTACGAGCAGTACTTC
TRBV4-1,.,TRBJ2-7,.,CASSQVSGLSSYEQYF,TGCGCCAGCAGCCAAGTGAGCGGGCTAAGCTCCTACGAGCAGTACTTC
TRBV28,many,TRBJ2-7,.,CASSLIGGGGDEQYF,TGTGCCAGCAGTTTAATAGGTGGCGGGGGCGACGAGCAGTACTTC
TRBV20-1,many,TRBJ1-3,.,CSAKVTSGNTIYF,TGCAGTGCTAAGGTTACGTCTGGAAACACCATATATTTT
TRBV29-1,.,TRBJ2-1,.,CSAPSEVSYNEQVF,TGCAGCGCCCCCTCGGAAGTCTCCTACAATGAGCAGGTCTTC
TRBV6-2/TRBV6-3,few,TRBJ2-7,TRBD1,CASRIRDRDYEQYF,TGTGCCAGCAGGATCCGGGACAGGGACTACGAGCAGTACTTC
TRBV5-1,few,TRBJ2-5,.,CASSLGAQETRYF,TGCGCCAGCAGCTTAGGCGCCCAAGAGACCCGGTACTTC
TRBV7-9,many,TRBJ2-3,TRBD2,CASSFPGRSWGSGIPRTDTQYF,TGTGCCAGCAGCTTCCCAGGGAGATCGTGGGGTAGCGGGATACCCCGCACAGATACGCAGTATTTT
TRBV19,.,TRBJ2-3,.,CASSMDRSHTDTQYF,TGTGCCAGTAGTATGGACAGATCCCACACAGATACGCAGTATTTT
TRBV13,.,TRBJ2-5,TRBD2,CASSTREGQETQYF,TGTGCCAGCAGCACGCGGGAGGGCCAAGAGACCCAGTACTTC
TRBV28,few,TRBJ2-5,.,CASSSRLGGQETQYF,TGTGCCAGCAGCTCCCGCTTGGGGGGGCAGGAGACCCAGTACTTC
TRBV6-2/TRBV6-3,.,TRBJ1-2,.,CASSYSKWPVGPGYTF,TGTGCCAGCAGTTACTCGAAGTGGCCGGTCGGGCCTGGCTACACCTTC
TRBV27,few,TRBJ2-7,.,CASKRGRGSEQYF,TGTGCCAGCAAGAGGGGTCGAGGGTCAGAGCAGTACTTC
TRBV3-1,few,TRBJ2-2,.,CASSQDAAVTGVGELFF,TGTGCCAGCAGCCAAGACGCGGCTGTGACCGGAGTCGGGGAGCTGTTTTTT
TRBV28,few,TRBJ2-3,TRBD2,CASSSRTSGSADTQYF,TGTGCCAGCAGTTCCAGGACTAGCGGGAGTGCAGATACGCAGTATTTT
TRBV27,many,TRBJ1-1,TRBD1,CASSPPLPSGTGNTEAFF,TGTGCCAGCAGTCCCCCCTTACCGTCCGGGACAGGGAACACTGAAGCTTTCTTT
TRBV7-9,few,TRBJ2-7,.,CASSSGVAEQYF,TGTGCCAGCAGCTCTGGGGTTGCCGAGCAGTACTTC
TRBV5-6,.,TRBJ2-4,TRBD1,CASSGGTGDLDIQYF,TGTGCCAGCAGCGGCGGGACAGGGGATTTGGACATTCAGTACTTC
TRBV20-1,.,TRBJ2-5,TRBD2,CSAPLALQETQYF,TGCAGTGCTCCACTAGCGCTACAAGAGACCCAGTACTTC
TRBV12-3/TRBV12-4,.,TRBJ2-5,TRBD2,CASSFAGEEGKEPQYF,TGTGCCAGCAGTTTTGCGGGGGAGGAGGGGAAAGAGCCCCAGTACTTC